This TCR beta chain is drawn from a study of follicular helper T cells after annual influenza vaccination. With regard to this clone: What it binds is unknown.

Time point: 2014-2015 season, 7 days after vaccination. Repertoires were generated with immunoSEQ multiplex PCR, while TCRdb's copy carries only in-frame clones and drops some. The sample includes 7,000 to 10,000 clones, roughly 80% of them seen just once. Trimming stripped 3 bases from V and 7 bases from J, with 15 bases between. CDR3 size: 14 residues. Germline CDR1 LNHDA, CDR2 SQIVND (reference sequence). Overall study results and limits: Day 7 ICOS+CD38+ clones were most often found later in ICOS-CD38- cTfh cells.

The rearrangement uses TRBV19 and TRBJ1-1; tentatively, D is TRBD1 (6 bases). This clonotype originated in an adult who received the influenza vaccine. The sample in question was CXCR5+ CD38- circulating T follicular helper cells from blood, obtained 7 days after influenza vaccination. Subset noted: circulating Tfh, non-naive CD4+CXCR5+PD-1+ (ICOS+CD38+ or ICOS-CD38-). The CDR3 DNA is TGTGCCAGTAGTATCCCCGGGGGGCGGAGTGAAGCTTTCTTT. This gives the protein CASSIPGGRSEAFF.